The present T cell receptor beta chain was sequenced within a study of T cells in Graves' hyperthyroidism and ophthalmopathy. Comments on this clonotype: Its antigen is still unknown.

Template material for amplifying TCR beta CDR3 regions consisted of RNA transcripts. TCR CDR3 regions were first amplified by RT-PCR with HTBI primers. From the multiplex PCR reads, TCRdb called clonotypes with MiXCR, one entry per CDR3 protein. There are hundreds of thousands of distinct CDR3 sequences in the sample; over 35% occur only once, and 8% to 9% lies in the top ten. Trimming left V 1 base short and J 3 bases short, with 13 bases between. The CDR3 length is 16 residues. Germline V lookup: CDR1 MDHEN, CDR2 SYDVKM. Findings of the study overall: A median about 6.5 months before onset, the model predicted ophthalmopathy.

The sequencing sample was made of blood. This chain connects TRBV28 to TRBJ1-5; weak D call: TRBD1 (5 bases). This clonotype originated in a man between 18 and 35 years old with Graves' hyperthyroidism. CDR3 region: CASSLYRQTFNQPQHF. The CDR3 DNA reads TGTGCCAGCAGTTTATACAGGCAGACCTTCAATCAGCCCCAGCATTTT.